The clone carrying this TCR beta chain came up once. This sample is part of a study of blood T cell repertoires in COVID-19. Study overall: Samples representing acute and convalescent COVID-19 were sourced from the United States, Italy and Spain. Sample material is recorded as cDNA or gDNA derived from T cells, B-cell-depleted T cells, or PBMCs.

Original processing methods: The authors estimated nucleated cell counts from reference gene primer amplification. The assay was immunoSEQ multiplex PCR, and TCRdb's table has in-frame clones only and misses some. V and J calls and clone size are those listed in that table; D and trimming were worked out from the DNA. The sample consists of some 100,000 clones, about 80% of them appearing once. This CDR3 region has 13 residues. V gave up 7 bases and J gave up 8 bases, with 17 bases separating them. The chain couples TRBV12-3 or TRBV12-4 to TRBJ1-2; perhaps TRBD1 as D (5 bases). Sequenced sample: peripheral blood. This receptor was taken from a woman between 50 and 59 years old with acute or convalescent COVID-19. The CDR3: CASTETVLWGYTF. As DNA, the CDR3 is TGTGCCAGCACCGAGACAGTTCTCTGGGGCTACACCTTC.